This TCR beta chain is drawn from a study of cytomegalovirus exposure and HLA in healthy donors. General observations from the study: Highest at DRB1 and lowest at HLA-C, TCR association rates differed among HLA loci in a later analysis. More clonal expansion characterized HLA-associated TCR beta chains than equally common others in a later analysis.

As concerns this clone: As yet, its antigen is unknown.

The germline CDR1 and CDR2 sequences are SGHRS and YFSETQ. The CDR3 extends over 16 amino acids. Germline trimming cut 3 bases from V and 0 bases from J; bases unmatched to any gene: 9. PCR amplification relied on 60 Vbeta primers (plus 13 Jbeta primers). Clones were read by immunoSEQ multiplex PCR, and TCRdb kept only the in-frame ones, dropping some. This table holds 120,000 or so clones, around four fifths found once. Sequenced input: PBMCs. The gene calls are TRBV5-1 and TRBJ2-7; 7 nucleotides agree with TRBD1. The sequence derives from a human donor in good health. CDR3 bases: TGCGCCAGCAGCTCGCCACCGGGACAGTACTCCTACGAGCAGTACTTC. As protein: CASSSPPGQYSYEQYF.